The clone carrying this T cell receptor beta chain has just a few counts. As yet, its antigen is unknown. This specimen comes from a study of blood T cells in healthy people across ages. Study-level findings and limits: Both higher diversity and more naive CD4+ cells marked long-lived donors when set against aged donors.

The ends were cut back, 7 bases at V and 2 bases at J, with 21 bases in the middle. CDR3 length: 17 amino acids. CDR1 and CDR2 (germline): MNHNS, SASEGT. A sample-barcoded 5' primer and a J-beta primer mix were used in a second PCR of about 7 to 12 cycles. MiXCR, applied by TCRdb to the 5' RACE reads, yields one record per CDR3 protein. The profile shows fewer than 600,000 distinct CDR3 sequences, about 28% of them singletons. The same data also contributed to another study, on T cells of mothers and their children.

Input material: blood. The chain couples TRBV6-1 to TRBJ2-4, with TRBD2 as a possible D gene (7 bases). The clonotype originates from a boy between 2 and 10 years old in good health. CDR3: CASTPGSGGPSKNIQYF. CDR3 sequence (DNA): TGTGCCAGCACCCCCGGCTCCGGGGGGCCGTCCAAAAACATTCAGTACTTC.